Listed below are T cell receptor beta chains from one sample, sequenced in a study of follicular helper T cells after annual influenza vaccination. This table comes from immunoSEQ multiplex PCR, and its TCRdb copy is limited to in-frame clones, with some not included. Of 5,500 to 6,500 clones in the sample, roughly 85% were seen once. Sequencing used CXCR5+ CD38- circulating T follicular helper cells from blood, obtained on the day of influenza vaccination. The receptors were gathered from an adult who received the influenza vaccine. Both conserved end residues are part of each CDR3. Fields, in order: J gene, V gene, D gene, CDR3 DNA, CDR3 protein. D genes are given only for firm matches.

TRBJ2-1,TRBV29-1,TRBD2,TGCAGCGTTATACCGGGACTAGCGGCCCGCAATGAGCAGTTCTTC,CSVIPGLAARNEQFF
TRBJ1-2,TRBV18,NA,TGTGCCAGCTCACCAACGTTGGGGGATGGCTACACCTTC,CASSPTLGDGYTF
TRBJ2-7,TRBV21-1,NA,TGTGCCACCCCTCGCGGGAGGGCCAACGAGCAGTACTTC,CATPRGRANEQYF
TRBJ2-7,TRBV7-2,TRBD2,TGTGCCAGCAGCAGCGGACTAGCGGGAGGAGGGGGGACCTACGAGCAGTACTTC,CASSSGLAGGGGTYEQYF
TRBJ2-1,TRBV7-2,TRBD2,TGTGCCAGCAGTCCCAAACTAGCGGGAGCTCTGGATGAGCAGTTCTTC,CASSPKLAGALDEQFF
TRBJ2-2,TRBV5-1,TRBD2,TGCGCCAGCAGCTTAACCCCACTAGCGGGGGCGAACACCGGGGAGCTGTTTTTT,CASSLTPLAGANTGELFF
TRBJ2-3,TRBV2,NA,TGTGCCAGCAGGGCCGGGCTCCCGGTCCATACGCAGTATTTT,CASRAGLPVHTQYF
TRBJ2-7,TRBV6-5,TRBD1,TGTGCCAGCAGTACCGGGACAGGGATTTCTTACGAGCAGTACTTC,CASSTGTGISYEQYF
TRBJ2-5,TRBV6-6,NA,TGTGCCAGCAGTTACGGGGGGATGAAAGAGACCCAGTACTTC,CASSYGGMKETQYF
TRBJ2-3,TRBV5-1,TRBD1,TGCGCCAGCAGCCCCACAGGGGCAACAGATACGCAGTATTTT,CASSPTGATDTQYF
TRBJ1-1,TRBV7-2,TRBD1,TGTGCCAGCAGCTTAACTAGGGGCAGGGGGGGCACTGAAGCTTTCTTT,CASSLTRGRGGTEAFF
TRBJ2-1,TRBV7-9,NA,TGTGCCAGCAGCTCCTCCAGCGGGCGTACCTACAATGAGCAGTTCTTC,CASSSSSGRTYNEQFF
TRBJ2-7,TRBV4-3,NA,TGCGCCAGCAGCCTGGGGCCCCCGACCTACGAGCAGTACTTC,CASSLGPPTYEQYF
TRBJ2-1,TRBV5-1,TRBD2,TGCGCCAGCAGCCCGATAGCGGGAGCTGGGTACAATGAGCAGTTCTTC,CASSPIAGAGYNEQFF
TRBJ2-4,TRBV29-1,TRBD2,TGCAGCGTTGGGGGAGGGAAAAACATTCAGTACTTC,CSVGGGKNIQYF